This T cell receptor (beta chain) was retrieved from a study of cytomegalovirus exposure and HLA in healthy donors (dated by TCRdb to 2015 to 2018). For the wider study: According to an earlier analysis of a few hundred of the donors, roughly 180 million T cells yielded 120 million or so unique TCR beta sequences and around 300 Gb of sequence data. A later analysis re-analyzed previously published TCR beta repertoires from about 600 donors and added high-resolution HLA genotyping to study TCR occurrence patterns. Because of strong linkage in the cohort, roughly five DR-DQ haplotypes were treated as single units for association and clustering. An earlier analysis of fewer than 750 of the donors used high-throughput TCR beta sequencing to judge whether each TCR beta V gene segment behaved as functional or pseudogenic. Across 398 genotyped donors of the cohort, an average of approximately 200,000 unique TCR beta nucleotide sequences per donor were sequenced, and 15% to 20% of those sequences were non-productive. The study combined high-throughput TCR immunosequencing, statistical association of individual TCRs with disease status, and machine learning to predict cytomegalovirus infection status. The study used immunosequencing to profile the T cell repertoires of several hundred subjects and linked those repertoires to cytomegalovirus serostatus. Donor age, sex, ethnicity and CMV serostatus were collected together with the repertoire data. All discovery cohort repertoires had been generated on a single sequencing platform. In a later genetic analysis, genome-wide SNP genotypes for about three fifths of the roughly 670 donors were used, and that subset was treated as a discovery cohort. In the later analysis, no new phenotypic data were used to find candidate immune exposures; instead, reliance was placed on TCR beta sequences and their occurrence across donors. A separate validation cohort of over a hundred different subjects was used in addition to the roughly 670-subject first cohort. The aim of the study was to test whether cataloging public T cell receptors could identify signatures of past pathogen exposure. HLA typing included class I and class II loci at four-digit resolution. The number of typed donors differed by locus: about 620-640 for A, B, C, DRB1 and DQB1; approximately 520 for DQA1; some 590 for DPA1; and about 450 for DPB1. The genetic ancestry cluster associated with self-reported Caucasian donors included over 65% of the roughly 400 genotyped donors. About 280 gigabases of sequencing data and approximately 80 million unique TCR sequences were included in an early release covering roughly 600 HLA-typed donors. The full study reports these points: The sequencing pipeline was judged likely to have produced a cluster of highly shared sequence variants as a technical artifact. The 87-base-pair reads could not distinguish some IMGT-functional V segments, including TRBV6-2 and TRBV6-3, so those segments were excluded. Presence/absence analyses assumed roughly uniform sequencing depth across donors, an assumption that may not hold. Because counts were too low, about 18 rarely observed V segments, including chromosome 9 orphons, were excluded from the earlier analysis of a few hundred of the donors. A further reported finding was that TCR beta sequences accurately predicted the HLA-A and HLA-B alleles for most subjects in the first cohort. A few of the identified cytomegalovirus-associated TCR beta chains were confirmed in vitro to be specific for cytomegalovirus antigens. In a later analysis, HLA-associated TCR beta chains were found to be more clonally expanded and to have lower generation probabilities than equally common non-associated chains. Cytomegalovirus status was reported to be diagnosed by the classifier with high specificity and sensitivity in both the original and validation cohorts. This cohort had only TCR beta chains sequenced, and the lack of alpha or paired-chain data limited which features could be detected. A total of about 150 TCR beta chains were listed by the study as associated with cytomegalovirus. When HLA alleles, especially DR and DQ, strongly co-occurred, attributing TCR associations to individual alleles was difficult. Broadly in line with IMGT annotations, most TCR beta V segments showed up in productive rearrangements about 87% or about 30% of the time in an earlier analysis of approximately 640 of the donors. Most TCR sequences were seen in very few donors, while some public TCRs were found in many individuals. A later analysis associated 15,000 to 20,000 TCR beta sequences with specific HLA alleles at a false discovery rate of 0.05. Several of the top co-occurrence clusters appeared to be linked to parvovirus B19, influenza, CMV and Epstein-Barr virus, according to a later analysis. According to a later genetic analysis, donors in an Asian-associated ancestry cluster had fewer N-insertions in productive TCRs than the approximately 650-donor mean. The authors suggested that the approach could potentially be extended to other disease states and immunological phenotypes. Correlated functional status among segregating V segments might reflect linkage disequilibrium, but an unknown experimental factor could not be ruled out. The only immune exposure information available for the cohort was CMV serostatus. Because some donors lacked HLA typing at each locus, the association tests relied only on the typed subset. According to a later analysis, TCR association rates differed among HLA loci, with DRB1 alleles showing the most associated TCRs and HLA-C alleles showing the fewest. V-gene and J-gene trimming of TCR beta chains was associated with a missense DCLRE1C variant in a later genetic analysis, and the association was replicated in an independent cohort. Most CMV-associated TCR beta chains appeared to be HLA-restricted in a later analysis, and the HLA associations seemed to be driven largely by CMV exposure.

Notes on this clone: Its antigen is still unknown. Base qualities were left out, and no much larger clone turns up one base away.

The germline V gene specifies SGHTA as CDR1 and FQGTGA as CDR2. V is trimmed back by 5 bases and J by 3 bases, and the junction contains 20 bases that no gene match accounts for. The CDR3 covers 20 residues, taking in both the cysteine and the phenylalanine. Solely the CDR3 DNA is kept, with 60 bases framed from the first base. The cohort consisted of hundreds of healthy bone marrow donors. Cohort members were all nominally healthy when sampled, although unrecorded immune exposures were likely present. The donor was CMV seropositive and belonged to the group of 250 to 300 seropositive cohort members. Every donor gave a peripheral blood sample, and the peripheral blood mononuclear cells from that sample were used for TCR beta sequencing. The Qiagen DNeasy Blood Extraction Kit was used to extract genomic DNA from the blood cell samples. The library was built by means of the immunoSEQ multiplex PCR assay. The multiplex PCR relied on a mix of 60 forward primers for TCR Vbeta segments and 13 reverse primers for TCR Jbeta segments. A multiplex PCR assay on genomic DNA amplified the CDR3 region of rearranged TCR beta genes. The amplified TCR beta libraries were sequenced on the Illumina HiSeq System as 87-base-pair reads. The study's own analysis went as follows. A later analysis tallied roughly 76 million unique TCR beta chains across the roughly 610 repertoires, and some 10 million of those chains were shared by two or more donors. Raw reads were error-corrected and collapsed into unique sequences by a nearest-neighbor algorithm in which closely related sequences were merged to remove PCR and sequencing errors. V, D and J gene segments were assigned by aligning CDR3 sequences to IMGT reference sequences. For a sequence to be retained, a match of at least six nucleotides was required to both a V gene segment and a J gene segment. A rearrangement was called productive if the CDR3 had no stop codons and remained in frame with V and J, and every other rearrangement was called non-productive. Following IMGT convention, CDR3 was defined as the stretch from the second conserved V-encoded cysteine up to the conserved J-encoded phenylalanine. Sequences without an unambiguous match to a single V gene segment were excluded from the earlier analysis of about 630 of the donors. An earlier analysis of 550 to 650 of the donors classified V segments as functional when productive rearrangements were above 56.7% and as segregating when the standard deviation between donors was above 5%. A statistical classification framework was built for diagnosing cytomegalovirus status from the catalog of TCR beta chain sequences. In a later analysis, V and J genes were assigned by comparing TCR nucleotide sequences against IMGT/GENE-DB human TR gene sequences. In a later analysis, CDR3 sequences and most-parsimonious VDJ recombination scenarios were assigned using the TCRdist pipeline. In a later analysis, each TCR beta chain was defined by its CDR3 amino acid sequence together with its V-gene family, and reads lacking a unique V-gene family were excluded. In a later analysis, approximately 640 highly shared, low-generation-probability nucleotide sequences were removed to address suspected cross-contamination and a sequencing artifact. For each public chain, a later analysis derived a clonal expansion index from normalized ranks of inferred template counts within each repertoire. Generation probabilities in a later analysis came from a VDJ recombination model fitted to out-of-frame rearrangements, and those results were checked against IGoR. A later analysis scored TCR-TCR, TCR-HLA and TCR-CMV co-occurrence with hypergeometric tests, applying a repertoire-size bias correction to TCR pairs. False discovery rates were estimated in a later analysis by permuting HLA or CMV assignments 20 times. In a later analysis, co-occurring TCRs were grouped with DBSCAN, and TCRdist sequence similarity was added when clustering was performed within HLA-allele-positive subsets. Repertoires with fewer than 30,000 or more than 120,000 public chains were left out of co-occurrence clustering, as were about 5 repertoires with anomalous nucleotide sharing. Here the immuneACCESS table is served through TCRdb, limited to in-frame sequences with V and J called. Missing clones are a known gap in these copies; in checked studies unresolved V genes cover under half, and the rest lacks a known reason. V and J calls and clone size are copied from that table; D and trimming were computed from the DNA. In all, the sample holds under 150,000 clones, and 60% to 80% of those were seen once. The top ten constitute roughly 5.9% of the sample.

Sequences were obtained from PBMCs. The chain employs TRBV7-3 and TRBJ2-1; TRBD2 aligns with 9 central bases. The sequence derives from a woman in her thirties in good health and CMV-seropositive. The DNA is TGTGCCAGCAGCCGCCGCGTGATAGCGGGAGAACCACCAATCTACAATGAGCAGTTCTTC. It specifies CASSRRVIAGEPPIYNEQFF.